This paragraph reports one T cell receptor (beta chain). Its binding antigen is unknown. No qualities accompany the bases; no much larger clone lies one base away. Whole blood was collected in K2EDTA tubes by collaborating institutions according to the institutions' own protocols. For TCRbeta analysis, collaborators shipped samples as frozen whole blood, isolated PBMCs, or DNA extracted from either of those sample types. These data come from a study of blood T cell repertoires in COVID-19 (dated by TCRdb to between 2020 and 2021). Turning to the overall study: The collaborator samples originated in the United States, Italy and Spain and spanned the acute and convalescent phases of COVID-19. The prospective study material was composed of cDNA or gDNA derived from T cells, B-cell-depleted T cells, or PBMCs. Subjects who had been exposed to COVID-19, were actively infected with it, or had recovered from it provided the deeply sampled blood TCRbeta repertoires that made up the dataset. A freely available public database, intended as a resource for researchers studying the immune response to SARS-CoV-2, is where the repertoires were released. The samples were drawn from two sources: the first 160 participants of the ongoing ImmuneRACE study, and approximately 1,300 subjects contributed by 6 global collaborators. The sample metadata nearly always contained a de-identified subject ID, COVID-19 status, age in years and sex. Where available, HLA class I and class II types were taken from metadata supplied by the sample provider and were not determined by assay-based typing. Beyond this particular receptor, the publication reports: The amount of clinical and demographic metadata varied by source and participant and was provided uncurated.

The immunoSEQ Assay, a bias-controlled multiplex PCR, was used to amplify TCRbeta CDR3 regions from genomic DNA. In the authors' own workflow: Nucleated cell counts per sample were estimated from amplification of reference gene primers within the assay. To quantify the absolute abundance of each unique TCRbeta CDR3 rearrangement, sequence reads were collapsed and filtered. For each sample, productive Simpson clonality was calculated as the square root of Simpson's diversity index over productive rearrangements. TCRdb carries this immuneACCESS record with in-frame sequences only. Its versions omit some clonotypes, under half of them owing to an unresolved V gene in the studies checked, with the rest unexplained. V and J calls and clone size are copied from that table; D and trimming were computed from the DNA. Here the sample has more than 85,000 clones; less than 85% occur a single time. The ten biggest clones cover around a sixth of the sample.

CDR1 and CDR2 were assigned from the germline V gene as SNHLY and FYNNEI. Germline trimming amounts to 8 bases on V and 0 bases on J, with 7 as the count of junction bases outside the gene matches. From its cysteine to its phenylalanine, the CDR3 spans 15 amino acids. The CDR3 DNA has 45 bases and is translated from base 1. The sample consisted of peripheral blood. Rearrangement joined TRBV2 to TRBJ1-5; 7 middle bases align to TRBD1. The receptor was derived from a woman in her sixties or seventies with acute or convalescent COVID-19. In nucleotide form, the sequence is TGTGCCAGCCGCACGGGACAGATTAGCAATCAGCCCCAGCATTTT. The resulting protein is CASRTGQISNQPQHF. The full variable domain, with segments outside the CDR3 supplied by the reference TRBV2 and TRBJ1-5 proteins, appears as EPEVTQTPSHQVTQMGQEVILRCVPISNHLYFYWYRQILGQKVEFLVSFYNNEISEKSEIFDDQFSVERPDGSNFTLKIRSTKLEDSAMYFCASRTGQISNQPQHFGDGTRLSIL.